These 28 T cell receptor beta chains share one sample of origin, sequenced in a study of blood T cell repertoires in COVID-19. TCRdb's table, derived via immunoSEQ multiplex PCR, lists solely in-frame clones and lacks some. The profile shows some 110,000 clones, about three quarters of them singletons. Specimen: peripheral blood. All receptors come from a man aged 65 to 85 with acute or convalescent COVID-19.

The gene calls are TRBV19 and TRBJ2-7, with TRBD1 matching 9 bases. There are 15 residues in the CDR3. Germline V CDR1 and CDR2: LNHDA, SQIVND (reference sequence). V dropped 6 bases and J dropped 3; count of bases not matched to a gene: 9. CDR3 amino acids: CASRNSGTGNYEQYF. As DNA, the CDR3 is TGTGCCAGTAGAAACTCCGGGACAGGGAACTACGAGCAGTACTTC.

The CDR3 is CSVDRDSNTGELFF. CDR3 bases: TGCAGCGTGGACCGGGACTCAAACACCGGGGAGCTGTTTTTT. V gene TRBV29-1 combines with J gene TRBJ2-2, with D maybe TRBD2 (6 bases). The germline V and J ends were trimmed by 6 bases and 2 bases, with 13 bases remaining between them. Germline V gives CDR1 SQVTM, CDR2 ANQGSEA. The CDR3 totals 14 residues.

This clone was observed a handful of times. J is TRBJ1-1 and V is TRBV28, with unresolved D. Germline V gene lookup returns CDR1 MDHEN and CDR2 SYDVKM. This CDR3 comprises 12 residues. Trimming took 2 bases from V and 5 from J, leaving 6 bases between them. As DNA, the CDR3 is TGTGCCAGCAGTTTACCCAGGACTGAAGCTTTCTTT. Translation: CASSLPRTEAFF.

The V and J genes are TRBV27 and TRBJ1-2, with 9 bases matching TRBD1. CDR1 and CDR2 (germline): MNHEY, SMNVEV (reference sequence). This CDR3 is built from 13 residues. J was trimmed by 8 bases and V by 6 bases; bases with no gene match: 7. For the CDR3, the DNA is TGTGCCAGCAGCCGAACAGGGGGCTGGGGCTACACCTTC. This sequence encodes CASSRTGGWGYTF.

V is TRBV7-3 and J is TRBJ1-1; D possibly corresponds to TRBD1 (6 bases). Germline lookup yields CDR1 SGHTA and CDR2 FQGTGA. The CDR3 is made up of 14 amino acids. The V end lost 3 bases, the J end lost 6 bases, and 14 bases lay between the germline ends. CDR3 region: CASSFSHRDAEAFF. The CDR3 DNA reads TGTGCCAGCAGCTTCTCCCACAGGGACGCTGAAGCTTTCTTT.

The chain joins TRBV3-1 (or the pseudogene TRBV3-2) to TRBJ1-1; 8 bases are shared with TRBD1. The CDR3 is made up of 14 amino acids. V was pared by 1 base and J by 3 bases, with 1 base of the junction left unmatched. The germline gives CDR1 LGHDT, CDR2 YNNKEL (reference sequence). The CDR3: CASSQGDRYTEAFF. CDR3 bases: TGTGCCAGCAGCCAAGGGGACAGGTACACTGAAGCTTTCTTT.

V gene TRBV28 combines with J gene TRBJ2-1, with D perhaps TRBD2 (5 bases). Germline loops: CDR1 MDHEN, CDR2 SYDVKM. V lost 7 bases and J lost 5, with 6 bases in between. CDR3 size: 11 residues. CDR3: CASTSNNEQFF. Here the CDR3 DNA reads TGTGCCAGCACTAGCAACAATGAGCAGTTCTTC.

The chain recombines TRBV15 with TRBJ1-2; 8 bases are a match to TRBD1. The junction had 12 bases not matched to a gene; V was cut back by 0 bases and J by 0 bases. The CDR3 has 19 amino acids. In germline, CDR1 is LNHNV, CDR2 YYDKDF (reference sequence). CDR3 bases: TGTGCCACCAGCAGAGATCCCACAGGGGGGGTTTGGGCTAACTATGGCTACACCTTC. Translation: CATSRDPTGGVWANYGYTF.

This chain joins TRBV6-2 or TRBV6-3 and TRBJ1-4, with 12 bases identical to TRBD1. This CDR3 is built from 17 residues. Germline CDR1 is MNHEY and CDR2 is SVGEGT. J was trimmed by 2 bases and V by 6 bases; bases with no gene match: 7. The CDR3 nucleotides are TGTGCCAGCAGCACCGGGACAGGGGGCGCGACTAATGAAAAACTGTTTTTT. Encoded protein: CASSTGTGGATNEKLFF.

V and J are TRBV6-6 and TRBJ1-4; D gene uncertain. The CDR3 runs 15 residues. Trimming took off 3 bases at V and 8 bases at J, with 16 bases between the two ends. Germline CDR1 reads MNHNY; CDR2 reads SVGAGI (reference sequence). CDR3 nucleotide sequence: TGTGCCAGCAGTTATCCGGGCGGGGTTGAGGAAAAACTGTTTTTT. The encoded protein is CASSYPGGVEEKLFF.

The chain recombines TRBV7-9 with TRBJ1-2; TRBD1 is a possible D gene (6 bases). CDR1 and CDR2 (germline): SEHNR, FQNEAQ (reference sequence). The CDR3 consists of 15 residues. V shed 2 bases and J shed 3 bases, with 13 bases lying between them. The CDR3 nucleotides read TGTGCCAGCAGCTTACAGGGGACCCTAGACTATGGCTACACCTTC. Amino acid sequence: CASSLQGTLDYGYTF.

The chain couples TRBV15 to TRBJ2-7; 7 bases align to TRBD2. Per germline, CDR1 LNHNV and CDR2 YYDKDF (reference sequence). The CDR3 extends over 16 amino acids. J was trimmed by 2 bases and V by 5 bases; bases with no gene match: 12. CDR3 nucleotide sequence: TGTGCCACCAGCCCGGGGGGTTCTAGCGGTACCTACGAGCAGTACTTC. This encodes CATSPGGSSGTYEQYF.

The gene calls are TRBV28 and TRBJ1-4; D is unresolved. This CDR3 comprises 14 residues. Per germline, CDR1 MDHEN and CDR2 SYDVKM. Trimming stripped 5 bases from V and 10 bases from J, with 17 bases between. The CDR3 DNA follows: TGTGCCAGCAGTCCGACCCACGCGGGCGGAAAACTGTTTTTT. Amino acid sequence: CASSPTHAGGKLFF.

The CDR3 nucleotides read TGCGCCAGCAGCCACGGGACAGACTACGAGCAGTACTTC. Translation gives CASSHGTDYEQYF. The V gene is TRBV4-1, the J gene TRBJ2-7, with 7 bases lining up with TRBD1. Germline V CDR1 and CDR2: MGHRA, YSYEKL. The CDR3 has 13 residues. V shed 3 bases, J shed 3 bases, and the junction held 2 bases outside the gene matches.

The chain is built from TRBV6-5 and TRBJ2-1; D is perhaps TRBD2 (6 bases). This CDR3 is built from 16 residues. In germline, CDR1 is MNHEY, CDR2 SVGAGI. V was clipped by 0 bases and J by 8 bases, with 17 bases between them. This chain's CDR3 is CASSYSIPLTGDEQFF. CDR3 sequence (DNA): TGTGCCAGCAGTTACTCGATCCCCCTAACGGGGGATGAGCAGTTCTTC.

This clone has more than one count but fewer than ten. The chain links TRBV6-2 or TRBV6-3 to TRBJ2-2; 8 nucleotides agree with TRBD2. The CDR3 is 16 residues long. Germline CDR1 reads MNHEY; CDR2 reads SVGEGT. Germline trimming cut 2 bases from V and 5 bases from J; bases unmatched to any gene: 7. In nucleotides, the CDR3 is TGTGCCAGCAGTTACGGGCGGGGGGTCACGACCGGGGAGCTGTTTTTT. Translating it yields CASSYGRGVTTGELFF.

This chain joins TRBV15 and TRBJ2-3; D is ambiguous. Looked up from germline, CDR1 is LNHNV and CDR2 is YYDKDF (reference sequence). Trimming cost V 0 bases and J 6 bases, with 7 bases left between them. CDR3 size: 13 residues. The CDR3 sequence is CATSREAGDTQYF. The CDR3, as DNA: TGTGCCACCAGCAGAGAAGCCGGGGATACGCAGTATTTT.

The chain is built from TRBV7-2 and TRBJ1-2; 10 nucleotides line up with TRBD1. The V gene's germline CDR1 is SGHTA and CDR2 FQGNSA. CDR3 size: 17 residues. Trimming removed 5 bases from V and 4 bases from J; junction bases left unmatched: 13. The DNA of the CDR3 is TGTGCCAGCAGCGGGTACGGGACAGGGGAAGGCGGCTATGGCTACACCTTC. The encoded protein is CASSGYGTGEGGYGYTF.

This chain connects TRBV3-1 (or the pseudogene TRBV3-2) to TRBJ2-5; TRBD1 agrees at 9 bases. This CDR3 spans 17 amino acids. The germline V gene has CDR1 LGHDT and CDR2 YNNKEL (reference sequence). V lost 1 base to trimming and J lost 10 bases; unmatched junction nucleotides: 16. Here the CDR3 DNA reads TGTGCCAGCAGCCAAGGTCGCCGCACAGGGGGCGCAAGGGGCCAGTACTTC. It codes for CASSQGRRTGGARGQYF.

J is TRBJ1-2 and V is TRBV9; no clear D gene. CDR3 size: 15 residues. Germline V CDR1 and CDR2: SGDLS, YYNGEE. V dropped 0 bases and J dropped 0 bases, with 9 bases sitting between them. In nucleotides, the CDR3 is TGTGCCAGCAGCGTAGTTGACACCCCTAACTATGGCTACACCTTC. It encodes CASSVVDTPNYGYTF.

V usage is TRBV9 and J usage is TRBJ1-2; maybe TRBD1 (6 bases). Germline-derived CDR1 and CDR2 are SGDLS and YYNGEE. CDR3 length equals 13 residues. V lost 5 bases to trimming and J lost 4 bases, with 12 bases between them. The CDR3 coding sequence is TGTGCCAGCAGTGAGGGGGTTGGCTATGGCTACACCTTC. It yields the protein CASSEGVGYGYTF.

This clone was found a few times. The chain recombines TRBV27 with TRBJ1-2; TRBD1 matches at 8 bases. Germline CDR1 MNHEY, CDR2 SMNVEV (reference sequence). The V segment lost 5 bases and the J segment 2 bases; nucleotides outside the gene matches: 7. The CDR3 has 15 residues. As DNA, the CDR3 is TGTGCCAGCAGTCCGACCCGGACAGGGAACTATGGCTACACCTTC. The encoded protein is CASSPTRTGNYGYTF.

The rearrangement joins TRBV12-3 or TRBV12-4 to TRBJ2-1; D uncertain. There are 13 residues in the CDR3. V dropped 4 bases and J dropped 8 bases, with 12 bases sitting between them. The CDR3 DNA is TGTGCCAGCAGTTCCTCATCCGGTGATGAGCAGTTCTTC. It translates to CASSSSSGDEQFF.

The rearrangement links TRBV24-1 to TRBJ2-5, with 10 bases identical to TRBD2. The germline gives CDR1 KGHDR, CDR2 SFDVKD. Trimming took 9 bases from V and 5 from J; bases not matched to a gene: 5. The CDR3 has 13 residues. In DNA form, the CDR3 reads TGTGCCACCGCTAGCGGGAGTAGGGAGACCCAGTACTTC. It encodes CATASGSRETQYF.

J is TRBJ1-1 and V is TRBV7-7; 8 bases agree with TRBD1. This CDR3 has 13 amino acids. The V gene's germline CDR1 is SSHAT and CDR2 FNYEAQ (reference sequence). Trimming removed 4 bases from V and 3 bases from J; junction bases left unmatched: 1. CDR3 DNA: TGTGCCAGCAGCTCGGGACAGGACACTGAAGCTTTCTTT. As protein: CASSSGQDTEAFF. Together with reference TRBV7-7 and TRBJ1-1, the CDR3 gives the full variable domain: GAGVSQSPRYKVTKRGQDVTLRCDPISSHATLYWYQQALGQGPEFLTYFNYEAQPDKSGLPSDRFSAERPEGSISTLTIQRTEQRDSAMYRCASSSGQDTEAFFGQGTRLTVV.

The chain couples TRBV2 to TRBJ2-7, with D unresolved. This CDR3 has 14 amino acids. Trimming shortened V by 3 bases and J by 0 bases, and 9 bases separated the two germline ends. CDR1 and CDR2 from the germline V gene are SNHLY and FYNNEI. The CDR3 sequence is CASSEYVSSYEQYF. DNA of the CDR3: TGTGCCAGCAGTGAGTACGTCAGCTCCTACGAGCAGTACTTC. Full variable domain (remainder filled in from reference TRBV2 and TRBJ2-7): EPEVTQTPSHQVTQMGQEVILRCVPISNHLYFYWYRQILGQKVEFLVSFYNNEISEKSEIFDDQFSVERPDGSNFTLKIRSTKLEDSAMYFCASSEYVSSYEQYFGPGTRLTVT.

V is TRBV2 and J is TRBJ1-1; 7 nucleotides match TRBD1. CDR1 SNHLY and CDR2 FYNNEI come from the germline V gene. This CDR3 is 15 amino acids long. V was clipped by 3 bases and J by 5 bases; unmatched bases: 9. The CDR3 sequence: CASSEIQGVRTEAFF. CDR3 in DNA: TGTGCCAGCAGTGAGATCCAGGGGGTAAGGACTGAAGCTTTCTTT. Variable domain in full (rest from reference TRBV2 and TRBJ1-1): EPEVTQTPSHQVTQMGQEVILRCVPISNHLYFYWYRQILGQKVEFLVSFYNNEISEKSEIFDDQFSVERPDGSNFTLKIRSTKLEDSAMYFCASSEIQGVRTEAFFGQGTRLTVV.

This sequence joins TRBV5-1 and TRBJ2-1, with 10 bases lining up with TRBD2. The length of the CDR3 is 15 residues. V lost 4 bases, J lost 5 bases, and 6 bases stayed unmatched. In germline, CDR1 is SGHRS, CDR2 YFSETQ. CDR3: CASSQGTSVNNEQFF. CDR3 sequence (DNA): TGCGCCAGCAGCCAGGGGACTAGCGTAAACAATGAGCAGTTCTTC.